A selection of T cell receptor beta chains follows, all from one sample in a study of blood T cell repertoires in COVID-19. TCRdb's table, derived via immunoSEQ multiplex PCR, lists solely in-frame clones and lacks some. This repertoire shows a few hundred thousand clones, approximately 82% found once; its top ten account for about 4.9%. Sequencing was performed on peripheral blood. The receptors come from a man between 60 and 75 years old who had recovered from COVID-19. Each CDR3 is given with its conserved first and last residue. A D gene is named only where the DNA matches it firmly. The listing skips clone size in some rows; elsewhere it reads once, few, many or a size class.

v_gene	j_gene	abundance	d_gene	CDR3aa	CDR3nt
TRBV3-1/TRBV3-2	TRBJ2-5	NA	TRBD1	CASSQEPRGETQYF	TGTGCCAGCAGCCAAGAGCCCAGGGGGGAGACCCAGTACTTC
TRBV9	TRBJ1-1	NA	TRBD1	CASSDNPGQHRGAFF	TGTGCCAGCAGCGACAATCCGGGACAGCATAGAGGGGCTTTCTTT
TRBV25-1	TRBJ1-2	NA	NA	CASSDTGYRNRYTF	TGTGCCAGCAGTGACACAGGATATAGGAATCGCTACACCTTC
TRBV5-1	TRBJ2-7	NA	NA	CASSLQRASYEQYF	TGCGCCAGCAGCTTACAGAGGGCCTCCTACGAGCAGTACTTC
TRBV2	TRBJ1-5	NA	NA	CASTSGGRIQPQHF	TGTGCCAGCACCTCGGGAGGGCGGATTCAGCCCCAGCATTTT
TRBV27	TRBJ2-1	NA	TRBD2	CASSGFSGGAFF	TGTGCCAGCAGTGGATTTAGCGGGGGGGCGTTCTTC
TRBV28	TRBJ2-1	NA	TRBD2	CASSPPLRTSGGMREQFF	TGTGCCAGCAGTCCGCCCCTCCGGACTAGCGGGGGTATGCGTGAGCAGTTCTTC
TRBV30	TRBJ2-7	few	NA	CAWSNSGPYEQYF	TGTGCCTGGAGTAATAGCGGCCCCTACGAGCAGTACTTC
TRBV19	TRBJ2-1	NA	TRBD2	CASSWTSGTRNEQFF	TGTGCCAGTAGTTGGACTAGCGGGACACGCAATGAGCAGTTCTTC
TRBV6-5	TRBJ2-5	NA	NA	CASSSLGRETQYF	TGTGCCAGCAGTTCGCTAGGCCGGGAGACCCAGTACTTC
TRBV2	TRBJ2-7	NA	TRBD1	CASSEVGTGNYEQYF	TGTGCCAGCAGTGAGGTGGGGACAGGGAACTACGAGCAGTACTTC
TRBV6-1	TRBJ2-2	NA	NA	CASSELGGTSGELFF	TGTGCCAGCAGTGAATTGGGCGGGACCTCCGGGGAGCTGTTTTTT
TRBV28	TRBJ2-3	NA	NA	CASSPLGGPSGNTQYF	TGTGCCAGCAGTCCCTTGGGGGGGCCCTCTGGGAATACGCAGTATTTT
TRBV19	TRBJ1-1	NA	NA	CASRSARVLNTEAFF	TGTGCCAGTAGGAGTGCTCGGGTGTTGAACACTGAAGCTTTCTTT
TRBV6-6	TRBJ1-2	NA	TRBD1	CASSGTGGEDYGYTF	TGTGCCAGCAGTGGTACAGGGGGCGAGGACTATGGCTACACCTTC
TRBV28	TRBJ2-7	NA	NA	CATIRSYEQYF	TGTGCCACAATCAGGTCCTACGAGCAGTACTTC
TRBV15	TRBJ2-1	once	TRBD1	CATSRTQGTGRNEQFF	TGTGCCACCAGCAGGACCCAAGGGACAGGGCGCAATGAGCAGTTCTTC
TRBV10-1	TRBJ2-1	NA	TRBD2	CASRRLAGEGNEQFF	TGCGCCAGCAGGAGACTAGCGGGAGAGGGCAATGAGCAGTTCTTC
TRBV5-5	TRBJ2-7	NA	NA	CASSLGSSSSYEQYF	TGTGCCAGCAGCTTGGGTAGCTCGAGCTCCTACGAGCAGTACTTC
TRBV7-8	TRBJ1-5	NA	TRBD1	CASSLGRRGRERMGNQPQHF	TGTGCCAGCAGCTTAGGGAGGAGGGGGCGCGAGAGAATGGGCAATCAGCCCCAGCATTTT
TRBV2	TRBJ1-4	many	NA	CASRNGPAANEKLFF	TGTGCCAGCAGGAACGGCCCCGCGGCTAATGAAAAACTGTTTTTT
TRBV7-9	TRBJ2-3	NA	TRBD1	CASSSPNGQDWNTQYF	TGTGCCAGCAGCTCCCCAAACGGACAGGATTGGAATACGCAGTATTTT
TRBV2	TRBJ2-3	NA	TRBD2	CASSEIGRGYTDTQYF	TGTGCCAGCAGTGAAATCGGGCGGGGGTACACAGATACGCAGTATTTT
TRBV5-6	TRBJ2-7	NA	NA	CASSLWAGDLEQYF	TGTGCCAGCAGCTTGTGGGCAGGGGACCTCGAGCAGTACTTC
TRBV6-5	TRBJ1-2	NA	NA	CASRPQGSYGYTF	TGTGCCAGCAGGCCACAGGGTAGCTATGGCTACACCTTC
TRBV28	TRBJ1-5	NA	TRBD1	CASGTGGQPQHF	TGTGCCAGCGGGACAGGGGGACAGCCCCAGCATTTT
TRBV19	TRBJ2-6	NA	TRBD1	CASSARTGISGANVLTF	TGTGCCAGTAGTGCCCGGACAGGAATCTCTGGGGCCAACGTCCTGACTTTC
TRBV7-3	TRBJ2-7	NA	TRBD1	CASSLDRVNEQYF	TGTGCCAGCAGCTTAGACAGGGTCAACGAGCAGTACTTC
TRBV7-2	TRBJ2-1	NA	NA	CASSFPDRYNEQFF	TGTGCCAGCAGCTTCCCGGACAGATACAATGAGCAGTTCTTC
TRBV6-5	TRBJ2-2	once	TRBD2	CASRAPSGRTGELFF	TGTGCCAGCAGGGCCCCTAGCGGGAGGACCGGGGAGCTGTTTTTT
TRBV6-5	TRBJ1-4	few	NA	CASSHGSTNEKLFF	TGTGCCAGCAGCCACGGTAGTACTAATGAAAAACTGTTTTTT
TRBV6-5	TRBJ2-1	NA	TRBD2	CASTLAGGTYNEQFF	TGTGCCAGCACTCTAGCGGGAGGCACCTACAATGAGCAGTTCTTC
TRBV19	TRBJ2-1	NA	NA	CASRFDWSSYNEQFF	TGTGCCAGTAGGTTTGACTGGAGCTCCTACAATGAGCAGTTCTTC
TRBV30	TRBJ1-5	NA	NA	CAWSVDNSGNQPQHF	TGTGCCTGGAGTGTAGATAATAGCGGCAATCAGCCCCAGCATTTT
TRBV29-1	TRBJ2-7	NA	TRBD2	CSVSQLAGGDEQYF	TGCAGCGTTTCCCAACTAGCGGGAGGGGACGAGCAGTACTTC
TRBV5-1	TRBJ1-1	few	TRBD1	CASSVNPGQGGTEAFF	TGCGCCAGCAGCGTGAATCCGGGACAGGGGGGCACTGAAGCTTTCTTT
TRBV6-5	TRBJ2-1	NA	TRBD2	CASSYSASGIYNEQFF	TGTGCCAGCAGTTACTCGGCTAGCGGGATCTACAATGAGCAGTTCTTC
TRBV20-1	TRBJ2-1	NA	TRBD2	CSASLVVTSGEQFF	TGCAGTGCTAGTCTGGTGGTGACTAGCGGTGAGCAGTTCTTC
TRBV19	TRBJ1-2	NA	NA	CATLGPQRQFYTF	TGTGCCACGCTAGGTCCCCAAAGACAGTTCTACACCTTC
TRBV5-6	TRBJ1-3	NA	NA	CASSLAAGTIYF	TGTGCCAGCAGCTTGGCTGCCGGTACCATATATTTT
TRBV7-9	TRBJ1-2	NA	NA	CASSLEGPGGYTF	TGTGCCAGCAGCTTAGAGGGCCCGGGGGGCTACACCTTC
TRBV5-4	TRBJ1-1	NA	NA	CASSLTALNTEAFF	TGTGCCAGCAGCTTAACAGCTCTGAACACTGAAGCTTTCTTT
TRBV5-1	TRBJ1-1	NA	NA	CASSFNAGPNTEAFF	TGCGCCAGCAGCTTCAATGCGGGACCGAACACTGAAGCTTTCTTT
TRBV7-8	TRBJ2-7	NA	NA	CASSPQAASLPYEQYF	TGTGCCAGCAGCCCCCAGGCAGCCAGCCTTCCCTACGAGCAGTACTTC
TRBV5-1	TRBJ2-7	NA	NA	CASSLVPSGSAYEQYF	TGCGCCAGCAGCTTGGTCCCATCGGGGTCCGCCTACGAGCAGTACTTC
TRBV4-2	TRBJ1-2	once	NA	CASSQGEFYGYTF	TGTGCCAGCAGCCAAGGAGAATTCTATGGCTACACCTTC
TRBV6-5	TRBJ2-7	NA	TRBD1	CASSYSSGQGSSEQYF	TGTGCCAGCAGTTACTCCTCGGGACAGGGGTCATCCGAGCAGTACTTC
TRBV19	TRBJ1-4	NA	NA	CASRRGIATNEKLFF	TGTGCCAGTCGACGGGGAATTGCAACTAATGAAAAACTGTTTTTT